This is a list of T cell receptor beta chains from one sample in a study of monozygotic twins with inflammatory bowel disease. TCRdb reprocessed the 5' RACE reads; each CDR3 protein has one entry and no DNA is given. Listed are 440,000 or so distinct CDR3 sequences; approximately 2.3% falls within the top ten. The material sequenced was blood. These receptors all come from a human donor with ulcerative colitis or Crohn's disease, or a healthy co-twin of an affected twin (not recorded which). Each CDR3 is given with its conserved first and last residue.

v_call	j_call	cdr3_aa
TRBV2	TRBJ2-4	CASSEVGQGKNIQYF
TRBV5-1	TRBJ2-7	CASSYWDSSYEQYF
TRBV5-1	TRBJ2-7	CASSSLDSFSYEQYF
TRBV27	TRBJ2-2	CASSLRPGQVSAGELFF
TRBV20-1	TRBJ2-3	CSAPGGVIGDTQYF
TRBV29-1	TRBJ2-1	CSALFGTAYNEQFF
TRBV12-3/TRBV12-4	TRBJ2-2	CASTFLRAQNTGELFF
TRBV28	TRBJ2-5	CASSPPAGQETQYF
TRBV7-2	TRBJ2-7	CASSSIAGGPIEQYF
TRBV12-3/TRBV12-4	TRBJ1-6	CASSSTGGSYNSPLHF
TRBV7-6	TRBJ2-4	CASSLGRQGWDIQYF
TRBV5-1	TRBJ2-1	CASSEAGGNEQFF
TRBV7-9	TRBJ2-1	CASSLAGRELDEQFF
TRBV5-1	TRBJ2-5	CASKAGGSQETQYF
TRBV7-2	TRBJ2-2	CASSLKQGIGELFF
TRBV7-9	TRBJ2-5	CASSPKRTGGQTQYF
TRBV3-1	TRBJ2-4	CASSHEGLTALNIQYF
TRBV5-1	TRBJ2-5	CASSLWSGEETQYF
TRBV7-9	TRBJ1-1	CASSPRGGGEAFF
TRBV29-1	TRBJ2-1	CSASEGTGGFNEQFF
TRBV7-9	TRBJ1-4	CASSLVASPNEKLFF
TRBV28	TRBJ1-5	CASKLPGNQPQHF
TRBV28	TRBJ2-7	CASSLSRRENVHEQYF
TRBV6-2/TRBV6-3	TRBJ2-3	CASTTTPFYTDTQYF
TRBV5-1	TRBJ2-1	CASRSSERGGRNEQFF
TRBV5-1	TRBJ1-1	CASSLRVGTNTEAFF
TRBV10-3	TRBJ2-7	CAISVPGAYEQYF
TRBV5-1	TRBJ2-7	CASADSSYEQYF
TRBV3-1	TRBJ1-2	CASSQGLVAGYTF
TRBV29-1	TRBJ1-6	CSVRQGSNSPLHF
TRBV5-6	TRBJ1-1	CASSFGGMTEAFF
TRBV6-2/TRBV6-3	TRBJ1-2	CASRPNADGYTF
TRBV5-1	TRBJ1-4	CASSLDRGGEKLFF